One and the same sample provided the 17 T cell receptor beta chains below, sequenced in a study of T cells after yellow fever vaccination. TCRdb fed the 5' RACE reads into MiXCR, producing one record per CDR3 protein. The sample consists of hundreds of thousands of distinct CDR3 sequences, about a fifth of them appearing once. This sample comprised PBMCs, obtained approximately 20 days after the first yellow fever vaccination. The receptors come from a man aged 18 to 29 who received the YFV17D yellow fever vaccine.

This CDR3 is CASSVASRNTGELFF. As DNA, the CDR3 is TGTGCCAGCAGCGTAGCTAGCAGGAACACCGGGGAGCTGTTTTTT. V and J are TRBV9 and TRBJ2-2; maybe TRBD2 (5 bases). The ends were cut back, 0 bases at V and 1 base at J, with 7 bases in the middle. CDR3 length: 15 amino acids. Germline loops: CDR1 SGDLS, CDR2 YYNGEE.

The J gene is TRBJ2-2, the V gene TRBV10-3, with TRBD1 matching over 11 bases. This CDR3 contains 14 residues. Germline V gene sequence: CDR1 ENHRY, CDR2 SYGVKD. The V and J ends lost 10 bases and 4 bases, in that order; junction bases with no gene match: 5. CDR3 DNA sequence: TGTGCCACCGGGACAGGGGGTCGCACCGGGGAGCTGTTTTTT. This encodes CATGTGGRTGELFF.

This clonotype was observed a few times. This sequence joins TRBV5-1 and TRBJ1-1, with 7 positions matching TRBD1. J gave up 5 bases and V 3 bases, and 7 bases lay outside the gene matches. Germline assignment: CDR1 SGHRS and CDR2 YFSETQ. The CDR3 consists of 14 residues. As DNA, the CDR3 is TGCGCCAGCAGCTCTTTGGCGGACAGGACTGAAGCTTTCTTT. Translated: CASSSLADRTEAFF.

Notes on this clonotype: A much larger clone differs from this one at a single base, so this may be a read error. The chain employs TRBV2 and TRBJ2-7; 8 bases fit TRBD1. CDR1 SNHLY and CDR2 FYNNEI come from the germline V gene. V shed 4 bases, J shed 3 bases, and the junction held 5 bases outside the gene matches. The CDR3 loop spans 14 amino acids. CDR3 residues: CASSAWTGCYEQYF. DNA of the CDR3: TGTGCCAGCAGTGCTTGGACAGGGTGCTACGAGCAGTACTTC.

The table lists this clonotype with a few counts. The J gene is TRBJ2-5, the V gene TRBV5-1; the D gene could be TRBD1 or TRBD2 (5 bases each). The ends were cut back, 6 bases at V and 7 bases at J, with 19 bases in the middle. This CDR3 is 14 amino acids long. The germline V gene encodes CDR1 SGHRS and CDR2 YFSETQ. CDR3: CASNREVGVGTQYF. As DNA, the CDR3 is TGCGCCAGCAACAGAGAGGTGGGGGTCGGGACCCAGTACTTC.

The table lists this clonotype with many counts. This chain joins TRBV12-3 or TRBV12-4 and TRBJ2-2, with 8 bases fitting TRBD2. J gave up 1 base and V 1 base, and 2 bases lay outside the gene matches. The CDR3 extends over 16 amino acids. In nucleotides, the CDR3 is TGTGCCAGCAGTTTAGGGCTAGCGGGGAACACCGGGGAGCTGTTTTTT. It encodes CASSLGLAGNTGELFF.

This clonotype showed up just a few times. V usage is TRBV6-5 and J usage is TRBJ1-2; 7 bases map to TRBD1. V gave up 0 bases and J gave up 4 bases; unmatched junction bases: 2. The CDR3 is made up of 14 amino acids. Per germline, CDR1 MNHEY and CDR2 SVGAGI. CDR3 sequence (DNA): TGTGCCAGCAGTTACTCTCGGGACAGCTATGGCTACACCTTC. It yields the protein CASSYSRDSYGYTF.

This clonotype was seen ten or more times. The chain joins TRBV12-3 or TRBV12-4 to TRBJ2-7; D is undetermined. Trimming pared 7 bases from V and 2 bases from J, leaving 15 bases between. The CDR3 has 14 amino acids. The CDR3 DNA is TGTGCCAGCAAGATCTCCGGCGGCGCCTACGAGCAGTACTTC. Encoded protein: CASKISGGAYEQYF.

A note on this clonotype: One end of the junction fails to match germline, which may point to a read error. The chain links TRBV4-1 to TRBJ1-1, with D possibly TRBD1 on 6 matching bases. CDR3 length: 17 amino acids. Germline V gives CDR1 MGHRA, CDR2 YSYEKL. The CDR3 loop is CASSRHPPTGLNTEVFF. The CDR3 coding sequence is TGCGCCAGCAGCCGCCACCCCCCGACAGGTTTGAACACTGAAGTTTTCTTT.

This clonotype appeared many times. This chain connects TRBV12-3 or TRBV12-4 to TRBJ2-3; D uncertain. V lost 6 bases to trimming and J lost 3 bases, with 7 bases between them. The CDR3 contains 12 residues. CDR3 bases: TGTGCCAGCAGCCTTGTGACAGATACGCAGTATTTT. Protein sequence: CASSLVTDTQYF.

This clonotype was counted at least ten times. The V call is TRBV11-2, the J call TRBJ2-5, with D perhaps matching TRBD2 (6 bases). Germline-derived CDR1 and CDR2 are SGHAT and FQNNGV. The CDR3 length is 13 residues. Trimming shortened V by 5 bases and J by 0 bases, and 7 bases separated the two germline ends. The CDR3 spells CASSGGNQETQYF. The CDR3 DNA reads as TGTGCCAGCAGCGGGGGGAACCAAGAGACCCAGTACTTC.

The chain recombines TRBV27 with TRBJ2-1; TRBD1 matches at 8 bases. The V gene's germline CDR1 is MNHEY and CDR2 SMNVEV (reference sequence). This CDR3 has 18 amino acids. V lost 2 bases, J lost 4 bases, and 13 bases stayed unmatched. The CDR3 is CASSLGGGLGQVYNEQFF. The DNA for the CDR3 is TGTGCCAGCAGTTTAGGTGGGGGCCTGGGACAGGTGTACAATGAGCAGTTCTTC.

The rearrangement links TRBV6-5 to TRBJ1-1, with D perhaps matching TRBD1 (6 bases). The germline CDR1 and CDR2 sequences are MNHEY and SVGAGI. The CDR3 is 16 amino acids. Between the trimmed V and J ends, which lost 4 bases and 1 base, there was a span of 16 bases. The CDR3 protein is CASSSTRGRGNTEAFF. Here the CDR3 DNA reads TGTGCCAGCAGTTCGACCCGGGGGCGGGGGAACACTGAAGCTTTCTTT.

Ten or more counts support this clonotype. The V and J genes are TRBV6-6 and TRBJ1-2; a weak D match, TRBD1 (5 bases). Between the trimmed V and J ends, which lost 6 bases and 2 bases, there was a span of 10 bases. Germline V gene data show CDR1 as MNHNY and CDR2 as SVGAGI (reference sequence). The CDR3 runs 13 residues. The CDR3 DNA is TGTGCCAGCAGGGGAGGGGAAAACTATGGCTACACCTTC. Encoded protein: CASRGGENYGYTF.

The genes are TRBV4-2 and TRBJ2-2; 14 bases align to TRBD2. The CDR3 spans 18 residues. CDR1 is LGHNA, CDR2 YNFKEQ, per germline. V lost 2 bases, J lost 1 base, and 3 bases stayed unmatched. Here the CDR3 reads CASSQPTSGGVNTGELFF. The CDR3 DNA is TGTGCCAGCAGCCAACCGACTAGCGGGGGGGTGAACACCGGGGAGCTGTTTTTT.

This clonotype was counted ten times or more. V usage is TRBV3-1 and J usage is TRBJ2-3, with TRBD2 identical over 9 bases. This CDR3 contains 16 residues. Germline CDR1 reads LGHDT; CDR2 reads YNNKEL (reference sequence). V shed 0 bases and J 3 bases; nucleotides not matched to a gene: 4. CDR3 nucleotides: TGTGCCAGCAGCCAAGATCCCGGACTAGCGACAGATACGCAGTATTTT. Amino acid sequence: CASSQDPGLATDTQYF.

The chain combines TRBV6-2 or TRBV6-3 with TRBJ2-1; TRBD2 is a possible D gene (6 bases). The V gene lost 7 bases and the J gene lost 0 bases, with 13 bases spanning the gap. This CDR3 comprises 15 residues. CDR1 is MNHEY, CDR2 SVGEGT, per germline. In nucleotides, the CDR3 is TGTGCCAGCACCCCTAGCGAAAGCTCCTACAATGAGCAGTTCTTC. This gives the protein CASTPSESSYNEQFF.